This TCR beta chain is from a study of shared clonotypes between healthy human individuals. Measured with immunoSEQ multiplex PCR; TCRdb has only the in-frame clones, and not every one. The sample yields over a million clones, approximately 80% seen once. In germline, CDR1 is LGHNA, CDR2 YNFKEQ. V was trimmed by 0 bases and J by 6 bases, leaving 12 bases between them. The CDR3 totals 15 residues. The sequencing sample was made of memory CD4+ T cells from PBMCs. Described subset: CD45RA-negative fraction. V is TRBV4-2 and J is TRBJ2-1; D possibly corresponds to TRBD1 (6 bases). The TCR comes from a man younger than 35 in good health. Some clones in this sample may be carry-over from other donors' samples. CDR3 sequence reads: CASSQDLAGVNEQFF. CDR3 in DNA: TGTGCCAGCAGCCAAGATCTCGCAGGGGTCAATGAGCAGTTCTTC.